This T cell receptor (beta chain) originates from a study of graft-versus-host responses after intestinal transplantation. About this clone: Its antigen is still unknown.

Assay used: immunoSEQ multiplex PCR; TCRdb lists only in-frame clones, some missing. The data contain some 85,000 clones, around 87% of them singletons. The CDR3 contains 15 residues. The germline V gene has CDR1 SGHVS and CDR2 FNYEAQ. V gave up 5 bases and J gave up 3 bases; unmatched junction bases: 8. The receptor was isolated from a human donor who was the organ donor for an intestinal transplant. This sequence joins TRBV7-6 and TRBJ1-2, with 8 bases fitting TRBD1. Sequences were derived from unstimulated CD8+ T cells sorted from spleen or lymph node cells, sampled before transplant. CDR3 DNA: TGTGCCAGCAGCCCGAGACAGGGACAGGACTATGGCTACACCTTC. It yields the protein CASSPRQGQDYGYTF. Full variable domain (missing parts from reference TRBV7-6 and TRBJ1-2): GAGVSQSPRYKVTKRGQDVALRCDPISGHVSLYWYRQALGQGPEFLTYFNYEAQQDKSGLPNDRFSAERPEGSISTLTIQRTEQRDSAMYRCASSPRQGQDYGYTFGSGTRLTVV.